This T cell receptor beta chain was identified during a study of blood T cell repertoires in COVID-19. Repertoires were generated with immunoSEQ multiplex PCR, while TCRdb's copy carries only in-frame clones and drops some. The table includes roughly 240,000 clones, about 87% detected once. V was trimmed by 0 bases and J by 7 bases, leaving 31 bases between them. From germline, CDR1 is LGHNA and CDR2 YSLEER. This CDR3 has 21 amino acids. Sequenced input: PBMCs or T cells enriched from blood (not recorded which). The TCR originated in a woman aged 25-40 years with acute COVID-19. The chain couples TRBV4-3 to TRBJ1-5, with TRBD1 as a possible D gene (5 bases). The CDR3: CASSQDQGPGGDLREGQPQHF. CDR3 bases: TGCGCCAGCAGCCAAGATCAAGGTCCCGGGGGGGACTTACGGGAGGGACAGCCCCAGCATTTT.